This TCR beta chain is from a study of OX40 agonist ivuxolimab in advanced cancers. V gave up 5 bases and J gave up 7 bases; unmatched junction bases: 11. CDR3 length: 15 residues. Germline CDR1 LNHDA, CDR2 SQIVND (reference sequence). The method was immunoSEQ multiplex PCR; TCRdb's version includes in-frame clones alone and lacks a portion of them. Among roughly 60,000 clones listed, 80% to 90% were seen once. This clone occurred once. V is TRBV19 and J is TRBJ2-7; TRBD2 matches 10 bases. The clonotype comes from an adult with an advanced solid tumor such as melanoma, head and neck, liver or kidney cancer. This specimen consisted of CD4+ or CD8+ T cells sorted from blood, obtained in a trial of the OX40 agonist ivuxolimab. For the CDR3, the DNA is TGTGCCAGTAGTCCCGAAGCGGGAGGGTTAGGGGAGCAGTACTTC. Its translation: CASSPEAGGLGEQYF. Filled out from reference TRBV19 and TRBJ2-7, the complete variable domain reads DGGITQSPKYLFRKEGQNVTLSCEQNLNHDAMYWYRQDPGQGLRLIYYSQIVNDFQKGDIAEGYSVSREKKESFPLTVTSAQKNPTAFYLCASSPEAGGLGEQYFGPGTRLTVT.